The following is a TCR beta chain sequence with its context. Its specificity is not known. Sequencing used immunoSEQ multiplex PCR; TCRdb keeps in-frame clones, though not all of them. The sample consists of about 160,000 clones, roughly four fifths of them appearing once. The data were taken from a study of cytotoxic CD8 clonotypes in ibrutinib-treated CLL. Across the study: Overall, 24 responses were partial and 2 complete; following median roughly 70 months, roughly 14 patients stayed remitted and approximately 12 progressed. Points from the study as a whole: Clonality at baseline surpassed age-matched healthy donors and tracked circulating CD8+ T-cell counts. Clonotypes that were public were uncommon, and they contracted or stayed stable on treatment.

The clonotype originates from a human donor with chronic lymphocytic leukemia. The material sequenced was PBMCs, taken after 24 months of ibrutinib treatment.

In DNA, the CDR3 is TGTGCCAGCTCCTGGACAGGGGCGACCTACGAGCAGTACTTC. This encodes CASSWTGATYEQYF. This chain joins TRBV18 and TRBJ2-7; 9 positions agree with TRBD1. The junction had 5 bases not matched to a gene; V was cut back by 6 bases and J by 2 bases. The CDR3 consists of 14 residues. Looked up from germline, CDR1 is KGHSH and CDR2 is LQKENI.